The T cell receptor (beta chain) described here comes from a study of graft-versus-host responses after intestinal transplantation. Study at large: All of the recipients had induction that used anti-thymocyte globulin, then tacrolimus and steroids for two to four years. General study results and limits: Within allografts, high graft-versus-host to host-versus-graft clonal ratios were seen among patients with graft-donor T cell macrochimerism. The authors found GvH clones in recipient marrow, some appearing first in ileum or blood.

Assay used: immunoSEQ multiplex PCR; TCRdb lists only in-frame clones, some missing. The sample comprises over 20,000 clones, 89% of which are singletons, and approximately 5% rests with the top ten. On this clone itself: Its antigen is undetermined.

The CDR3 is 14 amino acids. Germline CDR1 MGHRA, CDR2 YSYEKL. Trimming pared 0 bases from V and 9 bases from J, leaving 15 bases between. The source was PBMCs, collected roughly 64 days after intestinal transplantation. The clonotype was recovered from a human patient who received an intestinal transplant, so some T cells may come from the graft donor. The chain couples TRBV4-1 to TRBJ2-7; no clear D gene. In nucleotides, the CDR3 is TGCGCCAGCAGCCAAGACAGTATGACCCCCGGGCAGTACTTC. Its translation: CASSQDSMTPGQYF.